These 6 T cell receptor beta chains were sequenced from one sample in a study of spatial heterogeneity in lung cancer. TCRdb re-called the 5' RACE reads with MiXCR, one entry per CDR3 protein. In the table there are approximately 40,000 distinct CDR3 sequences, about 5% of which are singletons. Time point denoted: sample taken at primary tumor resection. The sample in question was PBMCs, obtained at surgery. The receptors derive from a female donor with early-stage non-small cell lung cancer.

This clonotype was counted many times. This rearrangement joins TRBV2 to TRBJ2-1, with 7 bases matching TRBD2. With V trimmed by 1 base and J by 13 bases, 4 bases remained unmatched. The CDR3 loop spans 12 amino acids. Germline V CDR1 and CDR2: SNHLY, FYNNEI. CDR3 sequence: CASSEGLAEQFF. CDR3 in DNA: TGTGCCAGCAGTGAAGGGCTAGCGGAACAGTTCTTC.

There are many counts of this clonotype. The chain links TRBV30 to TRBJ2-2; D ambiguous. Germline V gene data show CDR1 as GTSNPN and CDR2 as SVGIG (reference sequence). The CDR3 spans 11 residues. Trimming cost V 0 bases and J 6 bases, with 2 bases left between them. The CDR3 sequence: CAWSVPGELFF. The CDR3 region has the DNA TGTGCCTGGAGTGTACCCGGGGAGCTGTTTTTT.

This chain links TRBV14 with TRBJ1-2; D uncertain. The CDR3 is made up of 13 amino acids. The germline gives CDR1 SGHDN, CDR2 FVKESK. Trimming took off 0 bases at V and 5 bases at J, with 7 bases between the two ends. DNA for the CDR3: TGTGCCAGCAGCCAAGATACCGCTTATGGCTACACCTTC. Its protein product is CASSQDTAYGYTF.

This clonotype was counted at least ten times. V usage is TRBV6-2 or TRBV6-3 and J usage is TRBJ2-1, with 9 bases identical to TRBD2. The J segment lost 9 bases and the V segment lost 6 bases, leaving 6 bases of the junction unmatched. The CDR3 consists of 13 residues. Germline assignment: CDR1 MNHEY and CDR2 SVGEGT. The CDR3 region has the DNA TGTGCCAGCAGCAGCGGGGGGCCCAGTGAGCAGTTCTTC. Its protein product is CASSSGGPSEQFF.

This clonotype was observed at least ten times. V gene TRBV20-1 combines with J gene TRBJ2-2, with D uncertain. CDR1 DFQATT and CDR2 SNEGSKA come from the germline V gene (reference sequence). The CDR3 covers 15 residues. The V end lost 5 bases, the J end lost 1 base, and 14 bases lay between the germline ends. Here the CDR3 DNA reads TGCAGTGCTCAACCAAGGACCTGGAACACCGGGGAGCTGTTTTTT. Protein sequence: CSAQPRTWNTGELFF.

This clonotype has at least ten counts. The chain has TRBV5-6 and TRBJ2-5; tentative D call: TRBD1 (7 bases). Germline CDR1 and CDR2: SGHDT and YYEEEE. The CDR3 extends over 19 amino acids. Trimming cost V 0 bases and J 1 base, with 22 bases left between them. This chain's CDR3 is CASSLGRAGRRGLQETQYF. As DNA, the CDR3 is TGTGCCAGCAGCTTGGGTCGGGCAGGGAGGAGGGGGCTCCAAGAGACCCAGTACTTC.